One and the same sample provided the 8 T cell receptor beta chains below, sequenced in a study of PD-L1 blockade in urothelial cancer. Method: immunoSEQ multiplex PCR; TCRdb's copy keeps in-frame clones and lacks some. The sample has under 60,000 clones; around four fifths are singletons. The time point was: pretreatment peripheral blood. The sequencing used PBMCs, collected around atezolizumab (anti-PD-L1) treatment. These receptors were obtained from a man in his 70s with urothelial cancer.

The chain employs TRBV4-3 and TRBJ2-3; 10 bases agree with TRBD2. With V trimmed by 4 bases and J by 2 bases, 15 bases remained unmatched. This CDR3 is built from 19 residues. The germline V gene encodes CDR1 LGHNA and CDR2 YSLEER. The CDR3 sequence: CASSPQESRLAGYTDTQYF. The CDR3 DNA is TGCGCCAGCAGCCCACAAGAATCTAGACTAGCGGGTTACACAGATACGCAGTATTTT.

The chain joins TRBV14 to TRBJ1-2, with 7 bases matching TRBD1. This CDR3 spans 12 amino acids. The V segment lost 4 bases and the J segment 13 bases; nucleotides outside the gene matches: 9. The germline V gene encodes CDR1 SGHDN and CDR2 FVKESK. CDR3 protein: CASSPSGTAATF. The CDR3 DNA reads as TGTGCCAGCAGCCCGTCCGGGACAGCCGCCACCTTC.

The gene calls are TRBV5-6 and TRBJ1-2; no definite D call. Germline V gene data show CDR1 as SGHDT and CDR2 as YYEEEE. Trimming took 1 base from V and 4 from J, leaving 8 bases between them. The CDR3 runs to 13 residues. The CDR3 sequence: CASSLPSVYGYTF. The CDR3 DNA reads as TGTGCCAGCAGCTTGCCTTCAGTCTATGGCTACACCTTC.

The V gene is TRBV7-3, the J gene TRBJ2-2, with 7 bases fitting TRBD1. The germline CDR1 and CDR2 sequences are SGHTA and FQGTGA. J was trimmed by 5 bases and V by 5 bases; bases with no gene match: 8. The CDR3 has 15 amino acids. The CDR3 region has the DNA TGTGCCAGCAGCCGCAGGGGGTCTGGAACCGGGGAGCTGTTTTTT. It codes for CASSRRGSGTGELFF.

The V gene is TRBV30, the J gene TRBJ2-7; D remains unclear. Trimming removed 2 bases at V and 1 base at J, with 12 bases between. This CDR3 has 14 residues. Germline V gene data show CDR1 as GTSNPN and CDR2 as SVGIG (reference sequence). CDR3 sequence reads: CAWSTSAISYEQYF. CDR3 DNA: TGTGCCTGGAGTACCAGCGCTATTTCCTACGAGCAGTACTTC.

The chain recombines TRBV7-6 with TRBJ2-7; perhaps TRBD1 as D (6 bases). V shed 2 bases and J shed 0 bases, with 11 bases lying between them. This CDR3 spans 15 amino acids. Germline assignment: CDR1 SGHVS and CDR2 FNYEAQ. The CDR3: CASSLTGSSSYEQYF. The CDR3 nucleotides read TGTGCCAGCAGCTTAACAGGGTCAAGCTCCTACGAGCAGTACTTC.

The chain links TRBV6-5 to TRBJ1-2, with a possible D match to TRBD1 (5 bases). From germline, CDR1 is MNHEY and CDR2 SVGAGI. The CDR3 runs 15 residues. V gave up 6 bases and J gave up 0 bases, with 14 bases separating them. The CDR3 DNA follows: TGTGCCAGCAGCCACGGGGGGAAAGCTAACTATGGCTACACCTTC. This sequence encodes CASSHGGKANYGYTF.

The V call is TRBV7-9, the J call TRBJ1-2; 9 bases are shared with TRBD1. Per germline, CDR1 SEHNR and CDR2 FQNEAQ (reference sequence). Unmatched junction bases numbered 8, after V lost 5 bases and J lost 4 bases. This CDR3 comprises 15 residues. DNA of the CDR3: TGTGCCAGCAGCCGGTCAGGGGACAGGGTCTATGGCTACACCTTC. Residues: CASSRSGDRVYGYTF.